The entry below gives a single T cell receptor beta chain sequence along with its context. The target antigen is unknown. The data stem from a study of OX40 agonist ivuxolimab in advanced cancers. The overall study: With ivuxolimab, an agonistic anti-OX40 (CD134) antibody, patients were treated. Head and neck, renal cell, melanoma or hepatocellular carcinoma were the cancers that dose-escalation patients had. Patients achieving partial responses numbered three: one hepatocellular carcinoma case and two cutaneous melanoma cases.

Produced via immunoSEQ multiplex PCR; TCRdb's table is partial and in-frame only. The data contain 65,000 to 90,000 clones, about 94% of them singletons. Findings and limits, study-wide: On average, CD8+ T cells had more expanded clones than CD4+.

CDR1 and CDR2 from the germline V gene are SGHAT and FQNNGV. The CDR3 covers 14 residues. Trimming removed 0 bases at V and 7 bases at J, with 12 bases between. The gene calls are TRBV11-2 and TRBJ1-2, with D possibly being TRBD1 (5 bases). The sequencing here drew on CD4+ or CD8+ T cells sorted from blood, taken in a trial of the OX40 agonist ivuxolimab. This clonotype was sampled from an adult with an advanced solid tumor such as melanoma, head and neck, liver or kidney cancer. CDR3 DNA: TGTGCCAGCAGCTTAGAATTGGGGCAGGGTGGCTACACCTTC. Its protein product is CASSLELGQGGYTF.